This T cell receptor (beta chain) was documented in a study of shared clonotypes between healthy human individuals. Points from the study as a whole: Investigators expected sequencing depth to affect clonotype sharing among donors.

Naive CD8 cells were CD45RO-negative, positively selected for CCR7, excluding terminally differentiated effector memory CD45RA+ cells. A note on this clone: Its target is unknown.

CDR1 is SGHDN and CDR2 is FVKESK in the germline V gene. Trimming removed 1 base from V and 5 bases from J, with 23 bases in between. This CDR3 has 18 amino acids. TCRdb's copy holds only in-frame clones and misses some; the assay was immunoSEQ multiplex PCR. This sample has hundreds of thousands of clones, with 90% to 97% found just once. The gene calls are TRBV14 and TRBJ1-2; TRBD1 might be the D (5 bases). This TCR was recovered from a young woman in good health. Sample: naive CD8+ T cells sorted from blood. The CDR3 DNA reads as TGTGCCAGCAGCCAAGGGGAGGGGATCCTGCGTCACCTTTATGGCTACACCTTC. Amino acid sequence: CASSQGEGILRHLYGYTF. The full variable domain, completed using reference TRBV14 and TRBJ1-2, is EAGVTQFPSHSVIEKGQTVTLRCDPISGHDNLYWYRRVMGKEIKFLLHFVKESKQDESGMPNNRFLAERTGGTYSTLKVQPAELEDSGVYFCASSQGEGILRHLYGYTFGSGTRLTVV.